This TCR beta chain was found in a study of cytomegalovirus exposure and HLA in healthy donors. The CDR3 is 16 amino acids. Per germline, CDR1 SGDLS and CDR2 YYNGEE. V dropped 0 bases and J dropped 6; count of bases not matched to a gene: 9. Primers for the PCR totalled 60 Vbeta and 13 Jbeta. Assay: immunoSEQ multiplex PCR; the TCRdb copy retains only in-frame clones and omits some. The data contain roughly 200,000 clones, around 89% of them singletons. Concerning this clone: Antigen: not known.

Study-wide results and limits: Later analysis associated a missense DCLRE1C variant with TCR beta V- and J-gene trimming. TCR beta sequences reportedly predicted most subjects' HLA-A and HLA-B alleles accurately. The authors confirmed in vitro that three CMV-associated chains were specific for CMV antigens. Most TCR sequences showed up rarely, but some public TCRs showed up in many donors.

The J gene is TRBJ2-1, the V gene TRBV9; 7 bases match TRBD2. The clonotype originates from a woman aged 18-29 years in good health and CMV-seronegative. The sequencing sample was made of PBMCs. The CDR3 here is CASSVAPGRGINEQFF. CDR3 DNA sequence: TGTGCCAGCAGCGTAGCTCCGGGGAGGGGTATCAATGAGCAGTTCTTC.